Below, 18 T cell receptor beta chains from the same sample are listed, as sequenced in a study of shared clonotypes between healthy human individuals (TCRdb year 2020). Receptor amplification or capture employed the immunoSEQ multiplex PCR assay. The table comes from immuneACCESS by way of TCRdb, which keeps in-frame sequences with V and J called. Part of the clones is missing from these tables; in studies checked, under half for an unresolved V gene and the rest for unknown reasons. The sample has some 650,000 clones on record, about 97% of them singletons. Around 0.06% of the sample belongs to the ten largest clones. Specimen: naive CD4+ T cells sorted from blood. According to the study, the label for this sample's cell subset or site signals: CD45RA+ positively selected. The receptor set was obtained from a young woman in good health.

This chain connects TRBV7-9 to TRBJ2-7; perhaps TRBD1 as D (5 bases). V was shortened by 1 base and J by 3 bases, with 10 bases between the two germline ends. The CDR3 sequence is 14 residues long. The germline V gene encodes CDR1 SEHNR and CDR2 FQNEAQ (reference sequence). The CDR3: CASSLGDRIYEQYF. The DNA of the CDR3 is TGTGCCAGCAGCTTAGGTGACAGAATCTACGAGCAGTACTTC.

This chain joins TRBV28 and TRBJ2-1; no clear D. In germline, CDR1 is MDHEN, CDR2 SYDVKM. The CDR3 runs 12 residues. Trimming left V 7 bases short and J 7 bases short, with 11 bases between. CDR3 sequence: CASTLGWNEQFF. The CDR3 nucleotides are TGTGCCAGCACTCTAGGGTGGAATGAGCAGTTCTTC.

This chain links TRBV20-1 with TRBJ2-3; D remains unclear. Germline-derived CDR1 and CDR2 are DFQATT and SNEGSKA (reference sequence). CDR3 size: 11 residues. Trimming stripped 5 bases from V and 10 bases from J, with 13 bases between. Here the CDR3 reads CSAFVTPAQYF. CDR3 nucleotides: TGCAGTGCTTTCGTCACCCCTGCGCAGTATTTT.

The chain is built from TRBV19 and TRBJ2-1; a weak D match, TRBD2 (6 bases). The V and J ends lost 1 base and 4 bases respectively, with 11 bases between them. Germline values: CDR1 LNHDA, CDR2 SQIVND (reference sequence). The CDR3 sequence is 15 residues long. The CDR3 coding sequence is TGTGCCAGTAGTATAGCCGGGAGTCGTTACAATGAGCAGTTCTTC. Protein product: CASSIAGSRYNEQFF. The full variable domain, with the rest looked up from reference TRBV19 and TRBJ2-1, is DGGITQSPKYLFRKEGQNVTLSCEQNLNHDAMYWYRQDPGQGLRLIYYSQIVNDFQKGDIAEGYSVSREKKESFPLTVTSAQKNPTAFYLCASSIAGSRYNEQFFGPGTRLTVL.

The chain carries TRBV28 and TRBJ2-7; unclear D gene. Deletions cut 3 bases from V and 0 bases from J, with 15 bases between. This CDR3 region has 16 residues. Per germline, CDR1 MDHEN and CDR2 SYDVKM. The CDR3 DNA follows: TGTGCCAGCAGTTTTCAACGCAAAATCAGCTCCTACGAGCAGTACTTC. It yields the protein CASSFQRKISSYEQYF.

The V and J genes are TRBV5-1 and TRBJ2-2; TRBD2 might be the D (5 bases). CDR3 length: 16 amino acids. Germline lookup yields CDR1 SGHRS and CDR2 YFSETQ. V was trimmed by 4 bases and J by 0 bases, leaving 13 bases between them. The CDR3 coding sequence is TGCGCCAGCAGCCCAGGACTGAGACCGAACACCGGGGAGCTGTTTTTT. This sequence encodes CASSPGLRPNTGELFF.

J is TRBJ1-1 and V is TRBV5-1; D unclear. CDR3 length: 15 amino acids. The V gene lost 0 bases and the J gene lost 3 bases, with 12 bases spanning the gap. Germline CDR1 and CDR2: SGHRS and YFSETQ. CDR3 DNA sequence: TGCGCCAGCAGCTTGGAATTCGGCTGGGACACTGAAGCTTTCTTT. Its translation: CASSLEFGWDTEAFF.

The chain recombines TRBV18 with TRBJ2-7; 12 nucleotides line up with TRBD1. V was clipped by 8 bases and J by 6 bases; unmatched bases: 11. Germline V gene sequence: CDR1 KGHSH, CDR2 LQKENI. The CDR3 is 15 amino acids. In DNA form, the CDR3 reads TGTGCCAGCGTCAATCTTCCGGGACAGGGGGCCGAGCAGTACTTC. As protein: CASVNLPGQGAEQYF.

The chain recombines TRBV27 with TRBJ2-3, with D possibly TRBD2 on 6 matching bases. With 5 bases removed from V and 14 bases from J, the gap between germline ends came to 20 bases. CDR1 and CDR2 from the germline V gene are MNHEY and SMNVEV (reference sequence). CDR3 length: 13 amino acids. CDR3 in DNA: TGTGCCAGCAGTCACCCTTTCGGGAGAGAATTGTATTTT. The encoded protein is CASSHPFGRELYF.

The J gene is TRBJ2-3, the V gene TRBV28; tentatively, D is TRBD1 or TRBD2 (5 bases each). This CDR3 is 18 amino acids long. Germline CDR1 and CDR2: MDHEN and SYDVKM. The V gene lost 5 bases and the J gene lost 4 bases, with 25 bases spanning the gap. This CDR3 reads CASSGGYGAGMGPDTQYF. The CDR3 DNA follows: TGTGCCAGCAGTGGGGGTTATGGGGCAGGTATGGGCCCAGATACGCAGTATTTT.

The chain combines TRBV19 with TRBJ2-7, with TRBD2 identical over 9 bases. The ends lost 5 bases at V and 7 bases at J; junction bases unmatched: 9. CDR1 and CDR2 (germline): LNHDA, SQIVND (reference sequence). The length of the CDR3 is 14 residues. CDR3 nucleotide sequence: TGTGCCAGTAGTTCCCTCGGGCGGGGGGGAGAGCAGTACTTC. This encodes CASSSLGRGGEQYF.

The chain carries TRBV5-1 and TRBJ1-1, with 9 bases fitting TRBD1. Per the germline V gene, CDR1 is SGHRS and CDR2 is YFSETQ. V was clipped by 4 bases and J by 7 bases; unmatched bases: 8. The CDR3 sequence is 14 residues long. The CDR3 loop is CASSAGQGLSEAFF. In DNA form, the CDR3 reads TGCGCCAGCAGCGCCGGACAGGGGTTGAGTGAAGCTTTCTTT.

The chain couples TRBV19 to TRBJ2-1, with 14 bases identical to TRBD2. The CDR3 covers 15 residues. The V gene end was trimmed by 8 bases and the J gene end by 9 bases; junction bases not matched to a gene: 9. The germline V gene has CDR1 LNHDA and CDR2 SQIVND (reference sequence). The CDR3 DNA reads TGTGCCAGTCGGACCAGACTAGCGGGAGGGGGTGAGCAGTTCTTC. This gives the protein CASRTRLAGGGEQFF.

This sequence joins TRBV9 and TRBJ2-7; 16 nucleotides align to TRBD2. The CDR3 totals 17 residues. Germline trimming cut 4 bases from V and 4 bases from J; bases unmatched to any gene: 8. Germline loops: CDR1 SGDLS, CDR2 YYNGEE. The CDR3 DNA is TGTGCCAGCAGCCCGGGGACTAGCGGGAGGGCCCGGTACGAGCAGTACTTC. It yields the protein CASSPGTSGRARYEQYF. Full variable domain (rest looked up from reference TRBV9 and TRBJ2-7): DSGVTQTPKHLITATGQRVTLRCSPRSGDLSVYWYQQSLDQGLQFLIQYYNGEERAKGNILERFSAQQFPDLHSELNLSSLELGDSALYFCASSPGTSGRARYEQYFGPGTRLTVT.

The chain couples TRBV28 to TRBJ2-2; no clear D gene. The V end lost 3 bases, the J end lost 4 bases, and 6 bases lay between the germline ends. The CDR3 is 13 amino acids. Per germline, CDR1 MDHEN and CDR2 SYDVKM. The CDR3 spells CASSFHITGELFF. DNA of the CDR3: TGTGCCAGCAGTTTTCACATCACCGGGGAGCTGTTTTTT. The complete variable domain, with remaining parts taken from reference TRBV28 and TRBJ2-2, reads DVKVTQSSRYLVKRTGEKVFLECVQDMDHENMFWYRQDPGLGLRLIYFSYDVKMKEKGDIPEGYSVSREKKERFSLILESASTNQTSMYLCASSFHITGELFFGEGSRLTVL.

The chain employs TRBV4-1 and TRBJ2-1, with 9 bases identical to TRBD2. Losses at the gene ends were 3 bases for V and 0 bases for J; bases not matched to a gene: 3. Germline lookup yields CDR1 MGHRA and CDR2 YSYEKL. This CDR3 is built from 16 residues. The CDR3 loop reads CASSHLAGASYNEQFF. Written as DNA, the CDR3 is TGCGCCAGCAGCCACTTAGCGGGAGCCTCCTACAATGAGCAGTTCTTC.

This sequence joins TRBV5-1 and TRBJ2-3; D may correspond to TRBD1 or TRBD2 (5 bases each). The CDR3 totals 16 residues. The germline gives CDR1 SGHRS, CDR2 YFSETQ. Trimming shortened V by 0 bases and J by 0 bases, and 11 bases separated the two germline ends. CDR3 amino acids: CASSLVGWGSTDTQYF. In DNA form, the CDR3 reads TGCGCCAGCAGCTTGGTGGGCTGGGGGAGCACAGATACGCAGTATTTT.

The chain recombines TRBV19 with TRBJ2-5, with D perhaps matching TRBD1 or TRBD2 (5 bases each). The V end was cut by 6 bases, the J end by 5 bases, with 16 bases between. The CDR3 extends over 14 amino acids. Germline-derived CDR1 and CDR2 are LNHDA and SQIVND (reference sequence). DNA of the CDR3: TGTGCCAGTAGAAGGGACGGCCCGGGGGAGACCCAGTACTTC. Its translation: CASRRDGPGETQYF.